This T cell receptor (beta chain) came from a study of blood T cell repertoires in COVID-19. On the study more broadly: Specimens from acute and convalescent COVID-19 originated in the United States, Italy and Spain. T cells, B-cell-depleted T cells, or PBMCs provided the cDNA or gDNA that served as material.

The V gene's germline CDR1 is MNHNS and CDR2 SASEGT. This CDR3 has 13 residues. Trimming took off 3 bases at V and 2 bases at J, with 7 bases between the two ends. In the original analysis: Using reference gene primer amplification, nucleated cell counts were estimated. Data came from immunoSEQ multiplex PCR; TCRdb stores just in-frame clones and leaves some out. V, J and clone size derive from that table, while D and trimming were established from the DNA sequence. The repertoire consists of under 200,000 clones, with around 85% occurring once and the leading ten covering roughly 8.2%. The rearrangement joins TRBV6-1 to TRBJ1-1; D unclear. This sequence originates from a man aged 55 to 69 with acute or convalescent COVID-19. The source material was peripheral blood. Here the CDR3 DNA reads TGTGCCAGCAGTGAGGGCAGAAACACTGAAGCTTTCTTT. This translates into CASSEGRNTEAFF.